These 10 T cell receptor beta chains were all obtained from the same sample, sequenced in a study of blood T cell repertoires in COVID-19. The assay was immunoSEQ multiplex PCR, and TCRdb's table has in-frame clones only and misses some. The sample comprises 100,000 to 150,000 clones, around 87% of which are singletons, and over 2% rests with the top ten. Sequencing used peripheral blood. Receptors originate from a man between 50 and 59 years old with active COVID-19.

This chain joins TRBV19 and TRBJ2-7; the D gene is possibly TRBD2 (6 bases). V lost 5 bases to trimming and J lost 4 bases, with 15 bases between them. The CDR3 consists of 14 residues. CDR1 and CDR2 (germline): LNHDA, SQIVND (reference sequence). The chain's CDR3 is CASSFSRGRYEQYF. The CDR3 nucleotides are TGTGCCAGTAGTTTTAGCAGAGGGAGGTACGAGCAGTACTTC.

The chain joins TRBV7-2 to TRBJ2-7, with TRBD2 matching over 9 bases. V shed 4 bases and J 7 bases; nucleotides not matched to a gene: 11. The CDR3 totals 15 residues. From germline, CDR1 is SGHTA and CDR2 FQGNSA. The CDR3 loop is CASSSTPAGGGEQYF. CDR3 nucleotides: TGTGCCAGCAGCTCTACCCCAGCGGGGGGAGGGGAGCAGTACTTC. The entire variable domain, with the rest obtained from reference TRBV7-2 and TRBJ2-7, is as follows: GAGVSQSPSNKVTEKGKDVELRCDPISGHTALYWYRQSLGQGLEFLIYFQGNSAPDKSGLPSDRFSAERTGGSVSTLTIQRTQQEDSAVYLCASSSTPAGGGEQYFGPGTRLTVT.

This clone was seen only once. This chain links TRBV5-4 with TRBJ1-1; D gene unclear. The CDR3 has 14 amino acids. CDR1 is SGHNT and CDR2 is YYREEE in the germline V gene (reference sequence). Trimming cost V 0 bases and J 2 bases, with 8 bases left between them. The CDR3 loop is CASSLGGTNTEAFF. The CDR3 region has the DNA TGTGCCAGCAGCTTGGGTGGTACTAACACTGAAGCTTTCTTT.

This clone was counted once. This chain uses TRBV5-6 with TRBJ2-2, with a possible D match to TRBD2 (6 bases). CDR1 is SGHDT and CDR2 is YYEEEE in the germline V gene. V shed 4 bases and J shed 5 bases, with 12 bases lying between them. There are 14 residues in the CDR3. The CDR3 region is CASSPPAGTGELFF. In DNA form, the CDR3 reads TGTGCCAGCAGCCCCCCGGCGGGAACCGGGGAGCTGTTTTTT.

V is TRBV20-1 and J is TRBJ2-3; D uncertain. V was trimmed by 3 bases and J by 1 base, leaving 8 bases between them. From germline, CDR1 is DFQATT and CDR2 SNEGSKA (reference sequence). The CDR3 consists of 13 residues. This CDR3 reads CSASSGRTDTQYF. The CDR3 DNA sequence: TGCAGTGCTAGTTCGGGTCGCACAGATACGCAGTATTTT.

The chain uses TRBV5-1 and TRBJ2-3; TRBD1 is a possible D gene (6 bases). Trimming cost V 3 bases and J 3 bases, with 14 bases left between them. The CDR3 extends over 15 amino acids. Per the germline V gene, CDR1 is SGHRS and CDR2 is YFSETQ. The CDR3 sequence is CASSSSRGFTDTQYF. The CDR3 nucleotides are TGCGCCAGCAGCTCTTCCAGGGGTTTTACAGATACGCAGTATTTT.

The sample holds one count of this clone. This sequence joins TRBV7-9 and TRBJ2-1; TRBD1 aligns across 9 bases. This CDR3 has 15 amino acids. Losses at the gene ends were 5 bases for V and 8 bases for J; bases not matched to a gene: 10. Germline values: CDR1 SEHNR, CDR2 FQNEAQ (reference sequence). The CDR3 loop reads CASSRKWTGEHEQFF. CDR3 bases: TGTGCCAGCAGCCGGAAGTGGACAGGGGAACATGAGCAGTTCTTC.

This clone was detected only a few times. The genes are TRBV5-4 and TRBJ2-7; no clear D. Germline CDR1 SGHNT, CDR2 YYREEE (reference sequence). The V gene lost 0 bases and the J gene lost 3 bases, with 7 bases spanning the gap. This CDR3 region has 13 residues. The CDR3 DNA reads TGTGCCAGCAGCTTGGGCCAGGACTACGAGCAGTACTTC. Encoded protein: CASSLGQDYEQYF.

This chain joins TRBV19 and TRBJ1-5, with D perhaps matching TRBD1 (6 bases). From germline, CDR1 is LNHDA and CDR2 SQIVND (reference sequence). The ends were cut back, 3 bases at V and 6 bases at J, with 12 bases in the middle. The CDR3 consists of 14 residues. The CDR3 loop reads CASSMGYRVQPQHF. CDR3 bases: TGTGCCAGTAGTATGGGCTACAGGGTTCAGCCCCAGCATTTT.

V and J are TRBV6-2 or TRBV6-3 and TRBJ1-1; TRBD1 is a possible D gene (5 bases). V dropped 5 bases and J dropped 3 bases, with 10 bases sitting between them. The germline gives CDR1 MNHEY, CDR2 SVGEGT. CDR3 length equals 13 residues. CDR3 sequence (DNA): TGTGCCAGCAGTCCACAGGCGGACACTGAAGCTTTCTTT. Translation: CASSPQADTEAFF.